These 24 T cell receptor beta chains were all obtained from the same sample, sequenced in a study of blood T cell repertoires in COVID-19. Generated by immunoSEQ multiplex PCR, the TCRdb table keeps only in-frame clones and is missing some. The repertoire has 99,000 or so clones, around 90% of them found once; the top ten carry around 6%. The sequencing input was peripheral blood. The source of these receptors is a human donor in a cohort sampled during active COVID-19.

The rearrangement links TRBV2 to TRBJ1-3; 7 nucleotides match TRBD1. The V gene end was trimmed by 3 bases and the J gene end by 8 bases; junction bases not matched to a gene: 13. The CDR3 length is 16 residues. Per germline, CDR1 SNHLY and CDR2 FYNNEI. CDR3 protein: CASSEELRGGVDTIYF. CDR3 in DNA: TGTGCCAGCAGTGAGGAGTTAAGAGGGGGCGTCGACACCATATATTTT.

The genes are TRBV9 and TRBJ2-3; perhaps TRBD2 as D (5 bases). The V end lost 4 bases, the J end lost 5 bases, and 11 bases lay between the germline ends. Looked up from germline, CDR1 is SGDLS and CDR2 is YYNGEE. This CDR3 is 13 amino acids long. The CDR3 protein is CASSPYAGDTQYF. CDR3 DNA sequence: TGTGCCAGCAGCCCTTATGCGGGAGATACGCAGTATTTT.

The chain is built from TRBV5-6 and TRBJ2-7, with D perhaps matching TRBD2 (6 bases). The CDR3 is 13 residues long. The V gene lost 7 bases and the J gene lost 0 bases, with 11 bases spanning the gap. In germline, CDR1 is SGHDT, CDR2 YYEEEE. The CDR3 reads CASLGSSSYEQYF. In nucleotides, the CDR3 is TGTGCCAGCCTCGGGAGTAGCTCCTACGAGCAGTACTTC.

The rearrangement joins TRBV18 to TRBJ2-1, with 7 nucleotides matching TRBD2. Germline lookup yields CDR1 KGHSH and CDR2 LQKENI. V shed 3 bases and J 2 bases; nucleotides not matched to a gene: 1. This CDR3 is 14 amino acids long. CDR3 region: CASSPGLAYNEQFF. The CDR3 DNA reads as TGTGCCAGCTCACCCGGACTAGCCTACAATGAGCAGTTCTTC.

V usage is TRBV7-3 and J usage is TRBJ2-1; 9 nucleotides align to TRBD1. There are 16 residues in the CDR3. V lost 5 bases to trimming and J lost 7 bases; unmatched junction nucleotides: 12. Germline CDR1 reads SGHTA; CDR2 reads FQGTGA. The CDR3 region is CASSNQQGAERNEQFF. The CDR3 DNA reads TGTGCCAGCAGCAACCAACAGGGGGCGGAGAGAAATGAGCAGTTCTTC.

The chain joins TRBV2 to TRBJ1-1; 7 bases align to TRBD1. CDR1 is SNHLY and CDR2 is FYNNEI in the germline V gene. The CDR3 covers 14 residues. The ends lost 7 bases at V and 5 bases at J; junction bases unmatched: 10. CDR3 region: CASKIGQAATEAFF. The CDR3 bases are TGTGCCAGCAAGATCGGACAGGCGGCGACTGAAGCTTTCTTT.

The rearrangement links TRBV2 to TRBJ2-7; D is ambiguous. V lost 3 bases to trimming and J lost 0 bases, with 6 bases between them. Germline V gene data show CDR1 as SNHLY and CDR2 as FYNNEI. The CDR3 covers 13 residues. The CDR3 bases are TGTGCCAGCAGTGACACTTACTCCTACGAGCAGTACTTC. This codes for CASSDTYSYEQYF.

V usage is TRBV7-2 and J usage is TRBJ2-7; D is unclear. Germline loops: CDR1 SGHTA, CDR2 FQGNSA. V gave up 1 base and J gave up 6 bases, with 10 bases separating them. There are 13 residues in the CDR3. In DNA form, the CDR3 reads TGTGCCAGCAGCTTAGTGGGCCCCACCGAGCAGTACTTC. It encodes CASSLVGPTEQYF.

The rearrangement links TRBV27 to TRBJ1-2, with 9 bases lining up with TRBD1. The V segment lost 3 bases and the J segment 4 bases; nucleotides outside the gene matches: 18. The CDR3 has 19 residues. CDR1 MNHEY and CDR2 SMNVEV come from the germline V gene (reference sequence). The CDR3 is CASSFFPPEQGAGIYGYTF. CDR3 coding DNA: TGTGCCAGCAGTTTTTTTCCCCCCGAACAGGGGGCAGGGATCTATGGCTACACCTTC.

This chain links TRBV18 with TRBJ1-3; D perhaps matches TRBD1 (5 bases). The V gene's germline CDR1 is KGHSH and CDR2 LQKENI. The CDR3 length is 13 residues. V lost 5 bases to trimming and J lost 3 bases, with 8 bases between them. The CDR3 sequence: CASSDSLGNTIYF. The CDR3 coding sequence is TGTGCCAGCTCAGACAGCCTTGGAAACACCATATATTTT.

This chain joins TRBV29-1 and TRBJ1-1; the D is unclear. The germline gives CDR1 SQVTM, CDR2 ANQGSEA. The ends were cut back, 6 bases at V and 0 bases at J, with 8 bases in the middle. The CDR3 has 12 residues. The CDR3, as DNA: TGCAGCGTAGCCATAATGAACACTGAAGCTTTCTTT. Translated, it gives CSVAIMNTEAFF.

This chain joins TRBV11-2 and TRBJ2-5; 7 nucleotides agree with TRBD1. The CDR3 spans 14 residues. Germline loops: CDR1 SGHAT, CDR2 FQNNGV. V lost 5 bases to trimming and J lost 1 base; unmatched junction nucleotides: 4. The CDR3 is CASSTWDSQETQYF. The CDR3 DNA reads TGTGCCAGCAGCACCTGGGACAGCCAAGAGACCCAGTACTTC.

J is TRBJ2-1 and V is TRBV11-1, with D hard to call. Germline values: CDR1 SGHAT, CDR2 FQDESV (reference sequence). The CDR3 runs to 13 residues. With 3 bases removed from V and 3 bases from J, the gap between germline ends came to 6 bases. The DNA for the CDR3 is TGTGCCAGCAGCTTGATACTCTACAATGAGCAGTTCTTC. It is translated as CASSLILYNEQFF.

The DNA for the CDR3 is TGTGCCAGCAGCCGTATGAAGGGGCTGGACACTGAAGCTTTCTTT. Its protein product is CASSRMKGLDTEAFF. The chain uses TRBV9 and TRBJ1-1; tentatively, D is TRBD1 (5 bases). Germline V CDR1 and CDR2: SGDLS, YYNGEE. Trimming stripped 4 bases from V and 3 bases from J, with 16 bases between. The CDR3 covers 15 residues.

This chain connects TRBV20-1 to TRBJ1-1; possible D gene TRBD1, 6 bases. The CDR3 is made up of 14 amino acids. Germline assignment: CDR1 DFQATT and CDR2 SNEGSKA (reference sequence). Between the trimmed V and J ends, which lost 3 bases and 1 base, there was a span of 12 bases. The CDR3: CSASTGFANTEAFF. The CDR3 DNA is TGCAGTGCTAGTACAGGGTTCGCGAACACTGAAGCTTTCTTT.

The rearrangement links TRBV29-1 to TRBJ2-3, with D possibly being TRBD2 (5 bases). CDR1 SQVTM and CDR2 ANQGSEA come from the germline V gene. This CDR3 has 13 residues. V lost 6 bases, J lost 3 bases, and 13 bases lay in between. CDR3 protein: CSVGPDWTDTQYF. The CDR3, as DNA: TGCAGCGTGGGCCCGGACTGGACAGATACGCAGTATTTT.

This chain joins TRBV12-3 or TRBV12-4 and TRBJ2-7; possible D gene TRBD2, 5 bases. This CDR3 contains 11 residues. Trimming removed 6 bases from V and 7 bases from J, with 10 bases in between. In nucleotides, the CDR3 is TGTGCCAGCAGGGACCGGGGAGAGCAGTACTTC. Translating gives CASRDRGEQYF.

The rearrangement links TRBV7-8 to TRBJ1-5, with D possibly TRBD1 on 5 matching bases. Germline V gene data show CDR1 as SGHVS and CDR2 as FQNEAQ. Trimming left V 4 bases short and J 7 bases short, with 11 bases between. This CDR3 has 13 residues. The CDR3 sequence: CASSSHGGQPQHF. The CDR3 region has the DNA TGTGCCAGCAGCTCCCACGGGGGACAGCCCCAGCATTTT.

The chain employs TRBV5-6 and TRBJ1-5; 8 bases match TRBD1. V lost 4 bases and J lost 2; bases outside the gene matches: 2. CDR1 and CDR2 from the germline V gene are SGHDT and YYEEEE. The CDR3 length is 14 residues. DNA of the CDR3: TGTGCCAGCAGCATGACAGGGGGCAATCAGCCCCAGCATTTT. Its protein is CASSMTGGNQPQHF.

The V gene is TRBV7-2, the J gene TRBJ2-3, with 10 bases matching TRBD2. This CDR3 has 16 amino acids. CDR1 SGHTA and CDR2 FQGNSA come from the germline V gene. The junction had 7 bases not matched to a gene; V was cut back by 5 bases and J by 2 bases. The CDR3: CASSPRAGGVTDTQYF. The CDR3 DNA is TGTGCCAGCAGCCCCAGAGCGGGAGGGGTCACAGATACGCAGTATTTT.

This chain connects TRBV10-1 to TRBJ1-4; D is perhaps TRBD1 (5 bases). Germline loops: CDR1 WNHNN, CDR2 SYGVQD (reference sequence). The V end lost 3 bases, the J end lost 8 bases, and 13 bases lay between the germline ends. This CDR3 region has 14 residues. CDR3 in DNA: TGCGCCAGCAGTGAAGAAGGACGGGGGGAAAAACTGTTTTTT. It translates to CASSEEGRGEKLFF.

The J gene is TRBJ2-3, the V gene TRBV11-2; D is uncertain. Trimming removed 0 bases at V and 0 bases at J, with 13 bases between. This CDR3 is 17 amino acids long. The germline CDR1 and CDR2 sequences are SGHAT and FQNNGV. The CDR3 sequence: CASSLDLVETSTDTQYF. CDR3 coding DNA: TGTGCCAGCAGCTTAGACCTGGTAGAAACTAGCACAGATACGCAGTATTTT.

The chain uses TRBV4-3 and TRBJ1-4; D might be TRBD1 (6 bases). V was trimmed by 1 base and J by 3 bases, leaving 15 bases between them. The CDR3 is 17 residues long. CDR1 is LGHNA and CDR2 is YSLEER in the germline V gene. For the CDR3, the DNA is TGCGCCAGCAGCCAAGGGCATCACAGGGCCTCTAATGAAAAACTGTTTTTT. Its protein is CASSQGHHRASNEKLFF.

The V and J genes are TRBV15 and TRBJ1-2; D unclear. The CDR3 is made up of 17 amino acids. Trimming took off 2 bases at V and 2 bases at J, with 18 bases between the two ends. The germline V gene has CDR1 LNHNV and CDR2 YYDKDF (reference sequence). CDR3 DNA sequence: TGTGCCACCAGCAGATCCCGCCCGGAGGATTCGAACTATGGCTACACCTTC. It encodes CATSRSRPEDSNYGYTF.